The rows below give T cell receptor beta chains drawn from one sample of a study of vaccination effects on CD4 cells after COVID-19. These receptors lack a known antigen. TCRdb keeps only in-frame clones here, not all; method: immunoSEQ multiplex PCR. The sample records fewer than 90,000 clones, about three quarters being singletons. The source was CD4+ T cells from PBMCs cultured with HCoV-OC43 spike peptides, collected after COVID-19 vaccination. These receptors originate from a human donor who received a COVID-19 vaccine. CDR3s include the opening cysteine and the closing phenylalanine or tryptophan. D genes are given only for firm matches. Expanded clones are given a class, and other clones once, few, many or no size at all.

>TRBV9|-|TRBJ2-5|-
TGTGCCAGCAGCCTTTTCGGAGGGGGAGAGACCCAGTACTTC
CASSLFGGGETQYF
>TRBV6-5|TRBD1|TRBJ1-1|-
TGTGCCAGCAGTACGACAGGGCTCACTGAAGCTTTCTTT
CASSTTGLTEAFF
>TRBV18|TRBD1|TRBJ1-1|-
TGTGCCAGCTCACTTTACGACAGGGGACTTACGAACACTGAAGCTTTCTTT
CASSLYDRGLTNTEAFF
>TRBV7-9|TRBD1|TRBJ1-4|-
TGTGCCAGCAGCCCGAACCCCGGGACAGTTAGGAATGAAAAACTGTTTTTT
CASSPNPGTVRNEKLFF
>TRBV5-1|-|TRBJ1-3|-
TGCGCCAGCAGCGTGGCCCCAGGGCCCTCTGGAAACACCATATATTTT
CASSVAPGPSGNTIYF
>TRBV7-8|TRBD1|TRBJ2-2|few
TGTGCCAGCAGGGACAGGCCTACGAACACCGGGGAGCTGTTTTTT
CASRDRPTNTGELFF
>TRBV7-3|-|TRBJ2-2|-
TGTGCCAGCAGCTTGTGGTCTGTGAACACCGGGGAGCTGTTTTTT
CASSLWSVNTGELFF
>TRBV5-1|-|TRBJ1-1|-
TGCGCCAGCAGCTTGTCATGGAACACTGAAGCTTTCTTT
CASSLSWNTEAFF
>TRBV6-5|-|TRBJ2-5|-
TGTGCCAGCAGACTGCCTGGCCAAGAGACCCAGTACTTC
CASRLPGQETQYF
>TRBV18|-|TRBJ2-5|-
TGTGCCAGCTCACCCCAGGGATTCCAAGAGACCCAGTACTTC
CASSPQGFQETQYF
>TRBV29-1|-|TRBJ2-3|-
TGCAGCTTCGGCCTTTCTAGCACAGATACGCAGTATTTT
CSFGLSSTDTQYF
>TRBV18|-|TRBJ1-5|-
TGTGCCAGCTCACCAGGATATGGGAATCAGCCCCAGCATTTT
CASSPGYGNQPQHF
>TRBV18|-|TRBJ2-5|-
TGTGCCAGCTCACCAAGGGCAGACGCAGAGACCCAGTACTTC
CASSPRADAETQYF
>TRBV20-1|TRBD1|TRBJ1-5|-
TGCAGTGCTAGTTGGGCAGGGGGCAAGCCCCAGCATTTT
CSASWAGGKPQHF
>TRBV4-3|-|TRBJ1-2|-
TGCGCCAGCAGCCAAGAGTACGGCCTGGGATCCTATGGCTACACCTTC
CASSQEYGLGSYGYTF
>TRBV25-1|-|TRBJ1-2|few
TGTGCCAGCAGTGACGGACCTTTTCGTGGCTACACCTTC
CASSDGPFRGYTF
>TRBV6-5|TRBD1|TRBJ1-6|-
TGTGCCAGCAGGGGGGAACAGGGGGCTCGGTCACCCCTCCACTTT
CASRGEQGARSPLHF
>TRBV28|TRBD1|TRBJ2-3|few
TGTGCCAGCAGCAACAGGGGGCTTGGAGCAGATACGCAGTATTTT
CASSNRGLGADTQYF
>TRBV18|-|TRBJ1-5|-
TGTGCCAGCTCACCAGGGCCGTCGGGGGCTTACAATCAGCCCCAGCATTTT
CASSPGPSGAYNQPQHF
>TRBV6-5|TRBD1|TRBJ1-5|-
TGTGCCAGCAGTTACTCGAGGGGGCCCAATCAGCCCCAGCATTTT
CASSYSRGPNQPQHF
>TRBV19|TRBD2|TRBJ2-1|-
TGTGCCAGTACTAGCGGGGGGGCTAAGTCCTACAATGAGCAGTTCTTC
CASTSGGAKSYNEQFF
>TRBV7-3|TRBD2|TRBJ2-3|-
TGTGCCAGCAGCTTAATGGGACTATCCTCGAGCGCAGATACGCAGTATTTT
CASSLMGLSSSADTQYF
>TRBV11-2|-|TRBJ2-1|few
TGTGCCAGCAGCCCCTCGGATGAGCAGTTCTTC
CASSPSDEQFF
>TRBV7-2|-|TRBJ1-1|-
TGTGCCAGCAGCTCAAGGCGGGTTTTGAATACAGCTTTCTTT
CASSSRRVLNTAFF
>TRBV6-5|-|TRBJ1-6|-
TGTGCCAGCACCAGGAGAGGGGATTCACCCCTCCACTTT
CASTRRGDSPLHF
>TRBV29-1|TRBD1|TRBJ2-1|-
TGCAGCGTGGCTACAGGGGGCTCCTACAATGAGCAGTTCTTC
CSVATGGSYNEQFF
>TRBV7-9|TRBD2|TRBJ2-3|once
TGTGCCAGCAGCTTGTGGCTAGCGGGCTCAGATACGCAGTATTTT
CASSLWLAGSDTQYF
>TRBV7-8|-|TRBJ1-2|once
TGTGCCAGCAGCTTAAAGGCGGATTGGTACTATGGCTACACCTTC
CASSLKADWYYGYTF
>TRBV7-2|TRBD2|TRBJ2-5|-
TGTGCCAGCAGCTTAGTCGGCGGGGGGGCCACTGAGACCCAGTACTTC
CASSLVGGGATETQYF
>TRBV5-5|-|TRBJ1-1|-
TGTGCCAGCAGCTTGGAGGGGGTCCTCAGGGTAGACACTGAAGCTTTCTTT
CASSLEGVLRVDTEAFF
>TRBV5-5|-|TRBJ2-4|once
TGTGCCAGCAGCTTGGGGACAACCGTAGCCAAAAACATTCAGTACTTC
CASSLGTTVAKNIQYF
>TRBV2|-|TRBJ1-2|-
TGTGCCAGCAGTGAACGGGGGATCGGGGGCCGTAGGATTCCAGCTAACTATGGCTACACCTTC
CASSERGIGGRRIPANYGYTF
>TRBV15|-|TRBJ1-5|few
TGTGCCACCAGCGGGCAGGTCCCGGTCAATCAGCCCCAGCATTTT
CATSGQVPVNQPQHF
>TRBV11-3|TRBD2|TRBJ2-5|-
TGTGCCAGCAGCCAAGGCGGGGGATGGGCCCAAATAGAGACCCAGTACTTC
CASSQGGGWAQIETQYF
>TRBV29-1|TRBD2|TRBJ2-4|-
TGCAGCGCCACCCCCGGCGGGGGTGGGTTGGTCGCCAAAAACATTCAGTACTTC
CSATPGGGGLVAKNIQYF
>TRBV9|-|TRBJ2-5|-
TGTGCCAGCAGCGCGAGGGCCTTCGGGGGAGAGACCCAGTACTTC
CASSARAFGGETQYF
>TRBV7-8|-|TRBJ1-5|-
TGTGCCAGCAGCCCCAGCAATCAGCCCCAGCATTTT
CASSPSNQPQHF
>TRBV9|-|TRBJ2-3|-
TGTGCCAGCAGCGTAGAGGTCGGGGGCACAGATACGCAGTATTTT
CASSVEVGGTDTQYF
>TRBV10-1|TRBD2|TRBJ2-1|once
TGCGCCAGCAGTGAAGGGACTAGCCCCACTGAAAATGAGCAGTTCTTC
CASSEGTSPTENEQFF
>TRBV10-3|-|TRBJ1-2|-
TGTGCCATCAGTGAACCTTCCAGGGATCCCTATGGCTACACCTTC
CAISEPSRDPYGYTF
>TRBV29-1|-|TRBJ1-1|-
TGCAGCGTTTTCAAGGGGCTGGGGAACACTGAAGCTTTCTTT
CSVFKGLGNTEAFF
>TRBV9|-|TRBJ2-1|-
TGTGCCAGCAGCCCCCCCGGTAGAATTGGGTATGAGCAGTTCTTC
CASSPPGRIGYEQFF